This record covers a single T cell receptor (beta chain). Antigen: not known. Trimming took 2 bases from V and 3 from J, leaving 10 bases between them. This CDR3 comprises 14 residues. CDR1 is MDHEN, CDR2 SYDVKM, per germline. The PCR contained 60 Vbeta and 13 Jbeta primers. The protocol was immunoSEQ multiplex PCR, while the TCRdb copy is restricted to in-frame clones and leaves out a portion. The profile shows roughly 100,000 clones, about 70% of them singletons. The sample originates from a study of cytomegalovirus exposure and HLA in healthy donors. Study-wide findings and caveats: An analysis was carried out later, and it reportedly showed fewer N-insertions in an Asian-associated ancestry cluster than the approximately 700-donor mean. Follow-up analysis seemed to connect common viral pathogens with several of the most significant clusters identified. A previous analysis found most TCR beta V segments productive roughly 87% or roughly 30% of the time. With further analysis later on, most CMV-associated TCR beta chains appeared HLA-restricted.

The sequenced sample consisted of PBMCs. The sequence was collected from a woman between 40 and 50 years old in good health and CMV-seronegative. This rearrangement joins TRBV28 to TRBJ2-5; D is unresolved. CDR3 nucleotides: TGTGCCAGCAGTTTAGGCTCTCGAAAAGAGACCCAGTACTTC. Its translation is CASSLGSRKETQYF.